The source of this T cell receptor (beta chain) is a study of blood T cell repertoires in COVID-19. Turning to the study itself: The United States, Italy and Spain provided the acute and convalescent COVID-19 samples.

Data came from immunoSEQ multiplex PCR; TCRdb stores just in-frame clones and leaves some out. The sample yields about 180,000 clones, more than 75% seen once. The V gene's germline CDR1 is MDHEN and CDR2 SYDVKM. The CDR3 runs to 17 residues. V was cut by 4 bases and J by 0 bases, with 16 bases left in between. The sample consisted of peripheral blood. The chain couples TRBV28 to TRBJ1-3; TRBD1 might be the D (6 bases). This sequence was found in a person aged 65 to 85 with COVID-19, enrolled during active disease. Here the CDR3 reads CASSYSGAKSSGNTIYF. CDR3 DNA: TGTGCCAGCAGTTACTCAGGGGCAAAATCCTCTGGAAACACCATATATTTT.